This TCR beta chain was sequenced for a study of blood T cell repertoires in COVID-19. Turning to the study itself: PBMCs, B-cell-depleted T cells, or T cells provided the cDNA or gDNA that made up the material.

Germline CDR1 reads SGHDN; CDR2 reads FVKESK. Deletions cut 1 base from V and 4 bases from J, with 7 bases between. The CDR3 has 13 residues. Measured with immunoSEQ multiplex PCR; TCRdb has only the in-frame clones, and not every one. The data show 80,000 or so clones, about 88% seen once. The material sequenced was peripheral blood. This TCR was recovered from a human donor in a cohort sampled during active COVID-19. The chain joins TRBV14 to TRBJ1-1; D is ambiguous. CDR3 DNA: TGTGCCAGCAGCCAAGCGGCAGGCACTGAAGCTTTCTTT. It yields the protein CASSQAAGTEAFF. Variable domain in full (rest from reference TRBV14 and TRBJ1-1): EAGVTQFPSHSVIEKGQTVTLRCDPISGHDNLYWYRRVMGKEIKFLLHFVKESKQDESGMPNNRFLAERTGGTYSTLKVQPAELEDSGVYFCASSQAAGTEAFFGQGTRLTVV.